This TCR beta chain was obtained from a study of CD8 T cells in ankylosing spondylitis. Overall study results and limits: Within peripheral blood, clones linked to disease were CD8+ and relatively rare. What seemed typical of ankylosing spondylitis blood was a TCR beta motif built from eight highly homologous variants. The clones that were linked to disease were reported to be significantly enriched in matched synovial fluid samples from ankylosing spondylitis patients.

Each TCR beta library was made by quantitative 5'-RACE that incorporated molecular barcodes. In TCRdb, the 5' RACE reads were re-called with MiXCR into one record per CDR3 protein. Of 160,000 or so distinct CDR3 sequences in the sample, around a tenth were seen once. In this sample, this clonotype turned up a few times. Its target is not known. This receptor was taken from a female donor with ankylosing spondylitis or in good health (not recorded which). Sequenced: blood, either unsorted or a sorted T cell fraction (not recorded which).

Here the CDR3 DNA reads TGTGCCAGCAGTGTCGGGGAAGCTTCACCCCTCCACTTT. The encoded protein is CASSVGEASPLHF. The V and J genes are TRBV2 and TRBJ1-6; D ambiguous. This CDR3 has 13 residues. Looked up from germline, CDR1 is SNHLY and CDR2 is FYNNEI. Trimming removed 4 bases at V and 9 bases at J, with 10 bases between.